The 28 T cell receptor beta chains presented below share a single source sample, sequenced in a study of T cell clonality in common variable immunodeficiency. Profiling relied on immunoSEQ multiplex PCR, and the TCRdb table lists in-frame clones only, not all of them. The data show about 21,000 clones, with none appearing a single time. Antigen specificity for these receptors is unknown. The study, taken as a whole, reports: In common variable immunodeficiency, TCR beta chains reportedly carried fewer deletions and N-nucleotide insertions.

The sample comprised peripheral blood mononuclear cells. The receptors shown here come from a human donor with common variable immunodeficiency.

This clone was counted ten times or more. At one of its ends the junction is not consistent with the germline gene, which may arise from a read error. The CDR3 end lies 3 residues beyond the end of the read and is filled in from the germline J gene. The rearrangement links TRBV4-2 to TRBJ1-4, with 7 bases aligning to TRBD1. Germline lookup yields CDR1 LGHNA and CDR2 YNFKEQ. The CDR3 runs 14 residues. The CDR3 protein is CASSPGGGGEKLFF. Partial CDR3 DNA: TGCGCCAGCAGCCCGGGAGGGGGCGGTGAAAAA.

This clone was counted ten times or more. Read sequence stops 3 residues before the CDR3 end, and the germline J gene provides the missing end. The rearrangement links TRBV7-3 to TRBJ2-3; 9 bases are a match to TRBD2. The CDR3 covers 16 residues. Germline V gene lookup returns CDR1 SGHTA and CDR2 FQGTGA. J lost 1 base, V lost 2 bases, and 4 bases had no gene match. The sequenced part of the CDR3 DNA is TGTGCCAGCAGCTTAGGGGCTAGCGGGGGCACAGATACG. Translation: CASSLGASGGTDT. The whole CDR3 reads CASSLGASGGTDTQYF.

This clone was seen ten or more times. The missing CDR3 end, 3 residues past where the read stops, is filled in from the germline J gene. This sequence joins TRBV20-1 and TRBJ2-3; no definite D call. Germline V gene data show CDR1 as DFQATT and CDR2 as SNEGSKA (reference sequence). The germline V and J ends were trimmed by 0 bases and 3 bases, with 7 bases remaining between them. The CDR3 covers 13 residues. CDR3 bases read: TGCAGTGCTAGAGATTTAATGACAGATACG. It codes for CSARDLMTDT. The whole CDR3 protein is CSARDLMTDTQYF.

This clone was recorded a few times. The sequence runs out 3 residues before the end of the CDR3; the remainder is reconstructed from the germline J gene. This chain uses TRBV5-1 with TRBJ1-5; possible D gene TRBD1, 5 bases. Per germline, CDR1 SGHRS and CDR2 YFSETQ. V lost 3 bases to trimming and J lost 8 bases, with 15 bases between them. The CDR3 has 14 residues. CDR3 sequence: CASSSGDSREPQHF. CDR3 DNA (partial): TGCGCCAGCAGCTCGGGGGACTCTCGGGAGCCC.

This clone was found many times. The read falls 3 residues short of the CDR3 end, and the missing part is taken from the germline J gene. The genes are TRBV7-2 and TRBJ1-1, with D possibly being TRBD1 (5 bases). The ends were cut back, 6 bases at V and 4 bases at J, with 18 bases in the middle. The V gene's germline CDR1 is SGHTA and CDR2 FQGNSA. This CDR3 has 15 amino acids. The sequenced CDR3 bases are TGTGCCAGCAGTCAATTTTCGGGGGATGGCACTGAA. Translated, it gives CASSQFSGDGTE. The CDR3 as a whole reads CASSQFSGDGTEAFF.

This clone is labeled as medium-sized (0.01 to 0.1%). The read stops 3 residues short of the end of the CDR3; the missing end is completed from the germline J gene. V gene TRBV5-1 combines with J gene TRBJ2-1; possibly TRBD2 for D (5 bases). The CDR3 spans 12 residues. Per the germline V gene, CDR1 is SGHRS and CDR2 is YFSETQ. Trimming pared 3 bases from V and 9 bases from J, leaving 10 bases between. CDR3 loop: CASSSYAGEQFF. CDR3 DNA, as far as it was read: TGCGCCAGCAGCTCCTACGCGGGTGAG.

This clone was detected ten times or more. The CDR3 end is not reached by the read, which stops 3 residues before it; the germline J gene fills it in. The V call is TRBV9, the J call TRBJ2-5; weak D call: TRBD1 (6 bases). V gave up 6 bases and J gave up 5 bases, with 17 bases separating them. Per the germline V gene, CDR1 is SGDLS and CDR2 is YYNGEE. The CDR3 consists of 14 residues. The CDR3 DNA, read in part, is TGTGCCAGCACCCGAGGGGGATCCGGGGAGACC. Translated: CASTRGGSGET. The full CDR3 protein is CASTRGGSGETQYF.

As for this clone: The observed sequence ends 3 residues before the CDR3 terminus, with the missing tail filled in from the germline J gene. The chain links TRBV4-2 to TRBJ2-7; 9 bases map to TRBD2. This CDR3 is 16 amino acids long. After removal of 1 base from V and 6 bases from J, the junction contained 10 bases not matched to a gene. Germline lookup yields CDR1 LGHNA and CDR2 YNFKEQ. The CDR3 loop reads CASSQAHPGLAIEQYF. CDR3 DNA (partial): TGTGCCAGCAGCCAAGCGCACCCGGGACTAGCAATCGAG.

This clone was detected many times. The CDR3 is cut off 3 residues early in the read; its end comes from the germline J gene. The gene calls are TRBV7-8 and TRBJ1-3, with 8 nucleotides matching TRBD1. Trimming removed 1 base from V and 3 bases from J; junction bases left unmatched: 8. The V gene's germline CDR1 is SGHVS and CDR2 FQNEAQ. There are 17 residues in the CDR3. CDR3 sequence: CASSLGYARGLGNTIYF. The part of the CDR3 DNA that was read is TGTGCCAGCAGCTTAGGGTACGCCAGGGGGCTTGGAAACACC. The full variable domain, with the rest looked up from reference TRBV7-8 and TRBJ1-3, is GAGVSQSPRYKVAKRGQDVALRCDPISGHVSLFWYQQALGQGPEFLTYFQNEAQLDKSGLPSDRFFAERPEGSVSTLKIQRTQQEDSAVYLCASSLGYARGLGNTIYFGEGSWLTVV.

This clone came up many times. The read ends 3 residues early relative to the CDR3; the germline J gene fills the gap. J is TRBJ2-3 and V is TRBV20-1; TRBD2 matches 10 bases. The CDR3 loop spans 13 amino acids. V shed 7 bases, J shed 1 base, and the junction held 2 bases outside the gene matches. Germline CDR1 reads DFQATT; CDR2 reads SNEGSKA (reference sequence). The part of the CDR3 DNA that was read is TGCAGTGAGGGGACTAGCGGCACAGATACG. Its translation: CSEGTSGTDT. The entire CDR3 sequence reads CSEGTSGTDTQYF.

This clone was found a few times. One junction end does not reproduce the germline sequence, and a read error may be involved. Read coverage stops 3 residues before the CDR3 terminus; the germline J gene supplies the remainder. This chain connects TRBV7-9 to TRBJ1-6; no definite D call. This CDR3 contains 13 residues. The germline gives CDR1 SEHNR, CDR2 FQNEAQ (reference sequence). CDR3 sequence reads: CSSSVTENSPLHF. CDR3 DNA (partial): TGTTCCAGCAGCGTTACAGAGAATTCACCC.

This clone was recorded a few times. It may be a read error: a sequence one base away is much more abundant. The CDR3 goes on 3 residues after the read ends, and that part is filled in from the germline J gene. The same CDR3 can be traced to other DNA sequences in this sample. The rearrangement links TRBV20-1 to TRBJ2-1; 12 nucleotides match TRBD2. V lost 1 base to trimming and J lost 9 bases; unmatched junction nucleotides: 4. Germline V lookup: CDR1 DFQATT, CDR2 SNEGSKA (reference sequence). This CDR3 is 14 amino acids long. The CDR3 sequence is CSARASGGVSEQFF. Incomplete CDR3 DNA: TGCAGTGCTAGAGCTAGCGGGGGGGTGAGTGAG.

This clone was detected many times. The read falls 3 residues short of the CDR3 end, and the missing part is taken from the germline J gene. This chain links TRBV5-1 with TRBJ2-3; maybe TRBD1 (6 bases). The V gene's germline CDR1 is SGHRS and CDR2 YFSETQ. This CDR3 has 15 amino acids. Trimming took off 2 bases at V and 0 bases at J, with 10 bases between the two ends. The sequenced part of the CDR3 DNA is TGCGCCAGCAGCTTTGACAGGTCTAGCACAGATACG. Translating gives CASSFDRSSTDT. In full, the CDR3 is CASSFDRSSTDTQYF.

This clone counts as medium-sized (0.01 to 0.1%). The read falls 3 residues short of the CDR3 end, and the missing part is taken from the germline J gene. The chain combines TRBV29-1 with TRBJ2-1; D perhaps matches TRBD1 (5 bases). The CDR3 runs to 15 residues. Germline V gene sequence: CDR1 SQVTM, CDR2 ANQGSEA. V gave up 7 bases and J gave up 6 bases, with 22 bases separating them. CDR3 sequence: CSARGFQGIGNEQFF. CDR3 DNA (partial): TGCAGCGCCCGCGGATTCCAGGGTATCGGCAATGAG.

This clone was seen ten or more times. From the germline J gene comes the end of the CDR3, since the read stops 3 residues before it. The rearrangement links TRBV7-8 to TRBJ2-5; possibly TRBD1 for D (6 bases). Looked up from germline, CDR1 is SGHVS and CDR2 is FQNEAQ. The CDR3 is 13 residues long. The germline V and J ends were trimmed by 1 base and 3 bases, with 6 bases remaining between them. CDR3 sequence reads: CASSLDREETQYF. Partial CDR3 DNA: TGTGCCAGCAGCTTAGACAGGGAAGAGACC.

This clone has at least ten counts. The CDR3 end is not reached by the read, which stops 3 residues before it; the germline J gene fills it in. The V call is TRBV19, the J call TRBJ2-3, with TRBD1 identical over 11 bases. The CDR3 covers 15 residues. Germline V lookup: CDR1 LNHDA, CDR2 SQIVND (reference sequence). V was pared by 3 bases and J by 4 bases, with 3 bases of the junction left unmatched. Partial CDR3 DNA: TGTGCCAGTAGTATGGTGGGACAGGGGGCAGATACG. As protein: CASSMVGQGADT. The entire CDR3 protein is CASSMVGQGADTQYF.

In this sample, this clone turned up many times. The covered CDR3 bases are TGTGCCAGTAGTAAAGAAGCGGGGGGCACAGATACG. Translating it yields CASSKEAGGTDT. The entire CDR3 is CASSKEAGGTDTQYF. The V and J genes are TRBV19 and TRBJ2-3; TRBD2 matches 8 bases. The CDR3 end is not reached by the read, which stops 3 residues before it; the germline J gene fills it in. Germline CDR1 and CDR2: LNHDA and SQIVND (reference sequence). The CDR3 extends over 15 amino acids. Losses at the gene ends were 4 bases for V and 1 base for J; bases not matched to a gene: 4.

This clone was seen repeatedly, ten times or more. The CDR3 extends 3 residues past the end of the read, so its final part is completed from the germline J gene. The gene calls are TRBV7-2 and TRBJ2-5; 10 bases are a match to TRBD2. The CDR3 is 18 residues long. J lost 0 bases, V lost 0 bases, and 7 bases had no gene match. Germline CDR1 and CDR2: SGHTA and FQGNSA. The DNA read from the CDR3 is TGTGCCAGCAGCTTAGCCCTAGCGGGGGCCCCGTACCAAGAGACC. Translation: CASSLALAGAPYQET. The full CDR3 protein is CASSLALAGAPYQETQYF.

At least ten counts were recorded for this clone. Read coverage stops 3 residues before the CDR3 terminus; the germline J gene supplies the remainder. V gene TRBV6-2 or TRBV6-3 combines with J gene TRBJ1-6; a weak D match, TRBD1 (5 bases). With 6 bases removed from V and 10 bases from J, the gap between germline ends came to 10 bases. The CDR3 length is 12 residues. Germline CDR1 is MNHEY and CDR2 is SVGEGT. The CDR3 bases that were read are TGTGCCAGCAGACAGGAAGGATCACCC. Amino acid sequence: CASRQEGSP. The full CDR3 protein is CASRQEGSPLHF.

The sample holds many counts of this clone. The missing CDR3 end, 3 residues past where the read stops, is filled in from the germline J gene. The rearrangement uses TRBV20-1 and TRBJ2-7; D not certain. Germline lookup yields CDR1 DFQATT and CDR2 SNEGSKA (reference sequence). There are 17 residues in the CDR3. Trimming cost V 0 bases and J 1 base, with 19 bases left between them. The DNA read from the CDR3 is TGCAGTGCTAGAGAGAAAGGAGTGGGCCTTGAATCCTACGAG. The encoded protein is CSAREKGVGLESYE. The CDR3 in its entirety is CSAREKGVGLESYEQYF.

By its share, this clone is medium-sized. Read coverage stops 3 residues before the CDR3 terminus; the germline J gene supplies the remainder. The rearrangement links TRBV7-8 to TRBJ2-7; perhaps TRBD2 as D (6 bases). Germline CDR1 SGHVS, CDR2 FQNEAQ. V shed 1 base and J shed 5 bases, with 18 bases lying between them. The CDR3 runs 16 residues. The part of the CDR3 DNA that was read is TGTGCCAGCAGCTTAGTCACGGGGGACCCCACCGACGAG. It specifies CASSLVTGDPTDE. The whole CDR3 sequence is CASSLVTGDPTDEQYF.

Many counts were recorded for this clone. The read gets to within 3 residues of the CDR3 end, and the germline J gene fills in the rest. The chain links TRBV6-2 or TRBV6-3 to TRBJ2-3, with D possibly matching TRBD2 (5 bases). The CDR3 sequence is 13 residues long. V was pared by 8 bases and J by 2 bases, with 11 bases between. Germline assignment: CDR1 MNHEY and CDR2 SVGEGT. The CDR3 sequence is CASGRDYTDTQYF. CDR3 DNA (partial): TGTGCCAGCGGGCGAGACTACACAGATACG.

This clone was seen many times. This CDR3 reads CSATDKNMYEQYF. The sequenced CDR3 bases are TGCAGTGCTACCGATAAAAACATGTACGAG. The chain has TRBV20-1 and TRBJ2-7; D unresolved. The read falls 3 residues short of the CDR3 end, and the missing part is taken from the germline J gene. Germline V gene data show CDR1 as DFQATT and CDR2 as SNEGSKA (reference sequence). Trimming cost V 4 bases and J 4 bases, with 14 bases left between them. There are 13 residues in the CDR3.

This clone was seen ten or more times. The read gets to within 3 residues of the CDR3 end, and the germline J gene fills in the rest. V and J are TRBV30 and TRBJ2-3; the match to TRBD1 covers 11 bases. J gave up 6 bases and V 8 bases, and 13 bases lay outside the gene matches. The germline V gene encodes CDR1 GTSNPN and CDR2 SVGIG (reference sequence). CDR3 size: 15 residues. CDR3 sequence: CARDGQGAAWDTQYF. The DNA read from the CDR3 is TGTGCCAGGGACGGACAGGGGGCTGCCTGGGATACG.

Ten or more counts support this clone. The CDR3 end falls 3 residues outside the read, so it is completed with the germline J gene. The rearrangement joins TRBV29-1 to TRBJ2-7; D might be TRBD1 (5 bases). The germline V gene encodes CDR1 SQVTM and CDR2 ANQGSEA. This CDR3 comprises 12 residues. Between the trimmed V and J ends, which lost 3 bases and 3 bases, there was a span of 9 bases. The sequenced part of the CDR3 DNA is TGCAGCGTTGACCCAGGGAACTACGAG. Translating it yields CSVDPGNYE. The entire CDR3 protein is CSVDPGNYEQYF.

This clone was counted ten times or more. Read sequence stops 3 residues before the CDR3 end, and the germline J gene provides the missing end. The J gene is TRBJ2-5, the V gene TRBV19, with 8 bases identical to TRBD1. Germline V CDR1 and CDR2: LNHDA, SQIVND (reference sequence). The V and J ends lost 6 bases and 5 bases, in that order; junction bases with no gene match: 11. CDR3 length: 15 residues. CDR3 protein: CASRLRTGLGETQYF. The DNA read from the CDR3 is TGTGCCAGTAGACTCAGGACAGGGCTTGGGGAGACC.

Ten or more counts support this clone. The read halts 3 residues ahead of the CDR3 end, with the missing end drawn from the germline J gene. This rearrangement joins TRBV18 to TRBJ1-5, with 8 bases matching TRBD1. The CDR3 extends over 15 amino acids. Germline V gene data show CDR1 as KGHSH and CDR2 as LQKENI. The junction had 8 bases not matched to a gene; V was cut back by 5 bases and J by 5 bases. The CDR3: CASSEYRGSDQPQHF. CDR3 DNA, as far as it was read: TGTGCCAGCTCAGAATACAGGGGGAGTGATCAGCCC.

In its sample, this clone was seen many times. The read is 3 residues too short to cover the CDR3 end, so that end is filled in from the germline J gene. The chain links TRBV6-1 to TRBJ1-2; TRBD1 matches at 8 bases. CDR3 length: 15 amino acids. Germline trimming cut 2 bases from V and 4 bases from J; bases unmatched to any gene: 6. Germline CDR1 and CDR2: MNHNS and SASEGT. The sequenced part of the CDR3 DNA is TGTGCCAGCAGTGAATCCAGACAGGGGTTCTATGGC. Translation: CASSESRQGFYG. The complete CDR3 reads CASSESRQGFYGYTF.